The rows below give T cell receptor beta chains drawn from one sample of a study of shared clonotypes between healthy human individuals. Data came from immunoSEQ multiplex PCR; TCRdb stores just in-frame clones and leaves some out. The sample lists around 510,000 clones, roughly 95% seen once, with 0.05% to 0.08% in the top ten. The sample consisted of naive CD4+ T cells sorted from blood. The receptor source for this set is a woman between 25 and 40 years old in good health. Each CDR3 is given with its conserved first and last residue. The order of the fields is D gene, V gene, clone size, J gene, CDR3 length, CDR3 protein, CDR3 DNA. D genes are given only for firm matches. The size entry is marked missing in some rows and otherwise reads once, few, many or a size class.

-	TRBV29-1	-	TRBJ1-5	14	CSALSGYSNQPQHF	TGCAGCGCCCTTTCGGGGTATAGCAATCAGCCCCAGCATTTT
TRBD2	TRBV9	-	TRBJ2-2	17	CASSAPRGGRNTGELFF	TGTGCCAGCAGCGCCCCCCGGGGGGGGCGGAACACCGGGGAGCTGTTTTTT
-	TRBV4-1	-	TRBJ2-4	17	CASSQAEGGRTKNIQYF	TGCGCCAGCAGCCAAGCGGAGGGCGGCAGGACCAAAAACATTCAGTACTTC
TRBD2	TRBV18	-	TRBJ2-1	20	CASSRNVGSGSRAGYNEQFF	TGTGCCAGCTCACGAAACGTGGGTAGCGGGAGTCGAGCTGGGTACAATGAGCAGTTCTTC
-	TRBV18	few	TRBJ1-5	14	CASSPRGGNQPQHF	TGTGCCAGCTCACCGCGTGGCGGCAATCAGCCCCAGCATTTT
-	TRBV29-1	-	TRBJ2-6	16	CSVVERLSSGANVLTF	TGCAGCGTCGTGGAGCGGCTGAGCTCTGGGGCCAACGTCCTGACTTTC
-	TRBV7-6	once	TRBJ2-5	13	CASSPGLAETQYF	TGTGCCAGCAGCCCTGGGCTGGCGGAGACCCAGTACTTC
TRBD1	TRBV27	-	TRBJ2-7	17	CASSPDLTGEGIYEQYF	TGTGCCAGCAGTCCAGACCTCACAGGGGAAGGTATCTACGAGCAGTACTTC
TRBD2	TRBV6-5	-	TRBJ2-7	15	CASSYSMGGAYEQYF	TGTGCCAGCAGTTACTCGATGGGAGGGGCTTACGAGCAGTACTTC
-	TRBV10-1	-	TRBJ2-1	15	CASSTAASAYNEQFF	TGCGCCAGCAGTACCGCGGCGTCCGCCTACAATGAGCAGTTCTTC
TRBD2	TRBV19	-	TRBJ2-3	17	CASSMGVGLAGSDTQYF	TGTGCCAGTAGTATGGGGGTCGGGCTAGCGGGTTCAGATACGCAGTATTTT
-	TRBV10-1	-	TRBJ1-1	13	CASSAPEDTEAFF	TGCGCCAGCAGTGCACCCGAGGACACTGAAGCTTTCTTT
-	TRBV11-2	-	TRBJ1-4	15	CASSFGRTTNEKLFF	TGTGCCAGCAGCTTCGGGAGGACAACTAATGAAAAACTGTTTTTT
-	TRBV5-6	-	TRBJ2-1	14	CASSLGVPNNEQFF	TGTGCCAGCAGCTTGGGGGTCCCTAACAATGAGCAGTTCTTC
-	TRBV28	-	TRBJ1-6	13	CASSLLSNSPLHF	TGTGCCAGCAGCCTGTTATCTAATTCACCCCTCCACTTT
-	TRBV11-2	-	TRBJ2-2	16	CASSLVQTVYPGELFF	TGTGCCAGCAGCCTAGTGCAGACAGTATATCCCGGGGAGCTGTTTTTT
-	TRBV19	-	TRBJ1-2	16	CASSISITAGAEGYTF	TGTGCCAGTAGTATCTCCATTACGGCAGGGGCCGAAGGCTACACCTTC
TRBD1	TRBV5-4	-	TRBJ2-2	15	CASSAGGATTGELFF	TGTGCCAGCAGCGCAGGGGGCGCAACCACCGGGGAGCTGTTTTTT
TRBD1	TRBV19	-	TRBJ1-5	14	CASSSTGGNQPQHF	TGTGCCAGTAGTTCTACAGGGGGCAATCAGCCCCAGCATTTT
-	TRBV11-1	-	TRBJ2-5	14	CASSLRLLEETQYF	TGTGCCAGCAGCCTACGACTCCTCGAAGAGACCCAGTACTTC
TRBD1	TRBV15	-	TRBJ2-1	18	CATSRDAAGGPLYNEQFF	TGTGCCACCAGCAGAGATGCAGCAGGGGGTCCGTTGTACAATGAGCAGTTCTTC
TRBD2	TRBV28	-	TRBJ2-7	15	CASRGGTSGSYEQYF	TGTGCCAGCAGGGGTGGGACTAGCGGGAGTTACGAGCAGTACTTC
-	TRBV5-1	-	TRBJ1-5	15	CASSLTGTGNQPQHF	TGCGCCAGCAGCTTGACGGGAACCGGCAATCAGCCCCAGCATTTT
TRBD1	TRBV7-9	-	TRBJ2-1	16	CASSPQGGGTYNEQFF	TGTGCCAGCAGCCCGCAAGGGGGCGGAACCTACAATGAGCAGTTCTTC
-	TRBV27	-	TRBJ1-5	15	CASSLGRGWNQPQHF	TGTGCCAGCAGTTTGGGCAGGGGATGGAATCAGCCCCAGCATTTT
TRBD1	TRBV2	-	TRBJ1-5	13	CASRGDSNQPQHF	TGTGCCAGCAGGGGGGACAGTAATCAGCCCCAGCATTTT
-	TRBV28	-	TRBJ2-3	15	CASSRSGVSTDTQYF	TGTGCCAGCAGCCGTTCCGGGGTTAGCACAGATACGCAGTATTTT
-	TRBV19	few	TRBJ1-1	13	CASTTPRGTEAFF	TGTGCCAGTACCACTCCAAGAGGGACTGAAGCTTTCTTT
TRBD2	TRBV5-1	-	TRBJ2-3	15	CASIAEREGYGAQYF	TGCGCCAGTATCGCCGAGCGGGAGGGATATGGCGCGCAGTATTTT
-	TRBV5-1	-	TRBJ2-5	15	CASSYQGHHQETQYF	TGCGCCAGCAGCTACCAGGGACACCACCAAGAGACCCAGTACTTC
-	TRBV19	-	TRBJ2-5	13	CASKDRGRATQYF	TGTGCCAGTAAGGATCGGGGCCGGGCGACCCAGTACTTC
-	TRBV19	-	TRBJ1-1	12	CASSIGYTEAFF	TGTGCCAGTAGTATAGGTTACACTGAAGCTTTCTTT
TRBD1	TRBV19	-	TRBJ2-3	16	CASSIVGTGATDTQYF	TGTGCCAGTAGTATAGTCGGGACAGGGGCCACAGATACGCAGTATTTT
-	TRBV5-1	-	TRBJ2-1	14	CASSLPTSYNEQFF	TGCGCCAGCAGCTTGCCTACTAGTTACAATGAGCAGTTCTTC
-	TRBV27	-	TRBJ2-1	13	CASSLIWGHEQFF	TGTGCCAGCAGTTTAATTTGGGGGCATGAGCAGTTCTTC
TRBD2	TRBV6-1	-	TRBJ2-1	15	CASSGLAGAPNEQFF	TGTGCCAGCAGTGGGCTAGCGGGGGCGCCCAATGAGCAGTTCTTC
-	TRBV5-4	-	TRBJ2-6	15	CASGPVDSGANVLTF	TGTGCCAGCGGTCCTGTTGATTCTGGGGCCAACGTCCTGACTTTC
TRBD1	TRBV14	-	TRBJ1-2	12	CASSLQGNGYTF	TGTGCCAGCAGCCTACAGGGGAATGGCTACACCTTC
-	TRBV11-3	-	TRBJ1-6	13	CASSFTVNSPLHF	TGTGCCAGCAGCTTTACAGTGAATTCACCCCTCCACTTT
TRBD1	TRBV4-1	few	TRBJ1-2	15	CASSQSTGGHYGYTF	TGCGCCAGCAGCCAATCAACAGGGGGTCACTATGGCTACACCTTC
TRBD1	TRBV15	-	TRBJ2-5	15	CATSPQGWYQETQYF	TGTGCCACCAGTCCACAGGGGTGGTACCAAGAGACCCAGTACTTC
-	TRBV5-1	once	TRBJ1-1	16	CASSLLPRSADTEAFF	TGCGCCAGCAGCCTCCTACCGAGGTCCGCTGACACTGAAGCTTTCTTT
TRBD2	TRBV10-3	-	TRBJ2-1	19	CAISGSGTSVVVTYNEQFF	TGTGCCATCAGTGGTTCGGGGACTAGCGTAGTTGTAACCTACAATGAGCAGTTCTTC
-	TRBV7-9	-	TRBJ2-7	16	CASSFLSSGRVYEQYF	TGTGCCAGCAGTTTCCTTTCCTCGGGCAGGGTCTACGAGCAGTACTTC
-	TRBV28	-	TRBJ1-1	13	CASSLTANTEAFF	TGTGCCAGCAGTTTAACTGCGAACACTGAAGCTTTCTTT